This record concerns one T cell receptor beta chain sequence. Germline assignment: CDR1 SGHTA and CDR2 FQGNSA. The CDR3 has 15 amino acids. V dropped 5 bases and J dropped 3; count of bases not matched to a gene: 9. Method: immunoSEQ multiplex PCR; TCRdb's copy keeps in-frame clones and lacks some. The sample carries 800,000 to 1,200,000 clones, approximately 80% recorded once. The sample belongs to a study of shared clonotypes between healthy human individuals. Donors comprised healthy HIV-negative adults lacking recent acute infections or vaccinations. Sequencing was done on a sample of memory CD4+ T cells from PBMCs. Described subset: CD45RA-negative fraction. The chain links TRBV7-2 to TRBJ2-5, with TRBD1 matching 7 bases. This sequence was found in a man between 18 and 35 years old in good health. Some clones in this sample may be carry-over from other donors' samples. CDR3 region: CASSHTAGTEETQYF. The CDR3 DNA is TGTGCCAGCAGCCACACGGCCGGGACAGAAGAGACCCAGTACTTC.